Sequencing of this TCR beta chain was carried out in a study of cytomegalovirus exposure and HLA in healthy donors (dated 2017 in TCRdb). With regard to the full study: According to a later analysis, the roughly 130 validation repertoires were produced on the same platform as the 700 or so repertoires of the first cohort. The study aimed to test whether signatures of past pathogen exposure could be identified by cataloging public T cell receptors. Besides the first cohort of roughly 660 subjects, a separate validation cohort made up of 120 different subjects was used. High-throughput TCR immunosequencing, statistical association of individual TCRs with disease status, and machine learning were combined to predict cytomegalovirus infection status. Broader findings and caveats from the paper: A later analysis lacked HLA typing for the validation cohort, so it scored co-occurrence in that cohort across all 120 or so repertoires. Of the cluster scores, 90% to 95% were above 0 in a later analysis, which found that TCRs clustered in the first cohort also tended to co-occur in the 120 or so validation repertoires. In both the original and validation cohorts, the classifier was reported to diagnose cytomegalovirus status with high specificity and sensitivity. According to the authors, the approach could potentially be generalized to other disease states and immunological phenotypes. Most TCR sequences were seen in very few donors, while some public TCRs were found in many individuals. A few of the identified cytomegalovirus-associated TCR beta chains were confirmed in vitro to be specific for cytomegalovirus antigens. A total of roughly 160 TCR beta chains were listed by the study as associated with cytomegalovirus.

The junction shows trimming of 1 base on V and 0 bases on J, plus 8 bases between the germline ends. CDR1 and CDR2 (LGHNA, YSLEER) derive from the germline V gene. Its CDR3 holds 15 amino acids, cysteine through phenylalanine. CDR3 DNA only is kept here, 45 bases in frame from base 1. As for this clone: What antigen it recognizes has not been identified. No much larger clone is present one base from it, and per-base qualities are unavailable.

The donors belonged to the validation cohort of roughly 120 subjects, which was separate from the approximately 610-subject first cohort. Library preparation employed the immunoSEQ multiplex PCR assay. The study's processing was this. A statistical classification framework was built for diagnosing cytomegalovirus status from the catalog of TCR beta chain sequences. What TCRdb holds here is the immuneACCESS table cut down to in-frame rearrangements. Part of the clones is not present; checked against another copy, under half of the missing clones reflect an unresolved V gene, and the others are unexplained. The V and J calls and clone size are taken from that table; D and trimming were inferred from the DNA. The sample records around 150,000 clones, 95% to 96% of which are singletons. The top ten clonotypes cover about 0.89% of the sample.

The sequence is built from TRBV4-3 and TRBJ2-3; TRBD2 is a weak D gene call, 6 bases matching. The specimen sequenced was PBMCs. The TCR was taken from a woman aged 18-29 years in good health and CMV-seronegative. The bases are TGCGCCAGCAGCCAAGGCGGGGCTAGCACAGATACGCAGTATTTT. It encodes CASSQGGASTDTQYF.